These 27 T cell receptor beta chains came from one sample sequenced in a study of control samples from healthy donors and cancer patients. Assay: immunoSEQ multiplex PCR; the TCRdb copy retains only in-frame clones and omits some. The sample has roughly 120,000 clones; roughly 91% are singletons. Source material: PBMCs. The receptors stem from a man aged 45-65 years with head and neck cancer.

The CDR3 protein is CSEASWGTDTQYF. DNA of the CDR3: TGCAGCGAAGCGAGTTGGGGCACAGATACGCAGTATTTT. The chain employs TRBV29-1 and TRBJ2-3; no reliable D call. Germline CDR1 reads SQVTM; CDR2 reads ANQGSEA. Trimming left V 7 bases short and J 1 base short, with 12 bases between. This CDR3 contains 13 residues.

This sequence joins TRBV9 and TRBJ2-7, with 7 bases lining up with TRBD1. V dropped 0 bases and J dropped 1; count of bases not matched to a gene: 4. The CDR3 loop spans 15 amino acids. Germline V gene data show CDR1 as SGDLS and CDR2 as YYNGEE. The CDR3 loop reads CASSVGTGLSYEQYF. As DNA, the CDR3 is TGTGCCAGCAGCGTAGGGACAGGCCTTTCCTACGAGCAGTACTTC. The variable domain in full, with the rest retrieved from reference TRBV9 and TRBJ2-7, is DSGVTQTPKHLITATGQRVTLRCSPRSGDLSVYWYQQSLDQGLQFLIQYYNGEERAKGNILERFSAQQFPDLHSELNLSSLELGDSALYFCASSVGTGLSYEQYFGPGTRLTVT.

The J gene is TRBJ1-1, the V gene TRBV9; D is uncertain. The CDR3 has 15 amino acids. Trimming cost V 5 bases and J 1 base, with 15 bases left between them. Germline CDR1 SGDLS, CDR2 YYNGEE. The CDR3 coding sequence is TGTGCCAGCAGTCCGGACGGCCTCCCGAACACTGAAGCTTTCTTT. Translated: CASSPDGLPNTEAFF.

V is TRBV2 and J is TRBJ2-6; D gene ambiguous. The V end was cut by 5 bases, the J end by 1 base, with 6 bases between. This CDR3 comprises 14 residues. Germline CDR1 is SNHLY and CDR2 is FYNNEI. The CDR3: CASSWFSGANVLTF. CDR3 nucleotides: TGTGCCAGCAGTTGGTTTTCTGGGGCCAACGTCCTGACTTTC.

This chain links TRBV11-2 with TRBJ2-1; unclear D gene. The CDR3 is 13 residues long. V dropped 0 bases and J dropped 4 bases, with 4 bases sitting between them. From germline, CDR1 is SGHAT and CDR2 FQNNGV. CDR3 residues: CASSLDYYNEQFF. CDR3 DNA sequence: TGTGCCAGCAGCTTAGACTATTACAATGAGCAGTTCTTC.

This chain uses TRBV10-3 with TRBJ1-1; maybe TRBD1 (6 bases). This CDR3 region has 13 residues. With 4 bases removed from V and 1 base from J, the gap between germline ends came to 7 bases. The germline gives CDR1 ENHRY, CDR2 SYGVKD. In DNA, the CDR3 is TGTGCCATCAGTGGACAGGCGAACACTGAAGCTTTCTTT. Translated, it gives CAISGQANTEAFF.

The chain links TRBV28 to TRBJ1-2; D is undetermined. The V end was cut by 5 bases, the J end by 2 bases, with 6 bases between. CDR1 and CDR2 from the germline V gene are MDHEN and SYDVKM. The CDR3 has 12 residues. In DNA, the CDR3 is TGTGCCAGCAGTCCTCGGAACTATGGCTACACCTTC. Its protein product is CASSPRNYGYTF.

The V gene is TRBV5-1, the J gene TRBJ2-1; D is tentatively TRBD1 or TRBD2 (5 bases each). The CDR3 contains 14 residues. Trimming removed 9 bases at V and 1 base at J, with 14 bases between. Per the germline V gene, CDR1 is SGHRS and CDR2 is YFSETQ. The CDR3 bases are TGCGCCACGGGTGCCGGGGCATCCTACAATGAGCAGTTCTTC. This gives the protein CATGAGASYNEQFF.

The chain uses TRBV30 and TRBJ1-4; the D is unclear. V was cut by 5 bases and J by 4 bases, with 5 bases left in between. Germline V gene sequence: CDR1 GTSNPN, CDR2 SVGIG (reference sequence). This CDR3 is built from 11 residues. The CDR3 coding sequence is TGTGCCTGGTTACGTAATGAAAAACTGTTTTTT. Protein product: CAWLRNEKLFF.

The rearrangement joins TRBV19 to TRBJ2-7; either TRBD1 or TRBD2 may fit D (6 bases each). Trimming took off 4 bases at V and 6 bases at J, with 16 bases between the two ends. This CDR3 has 14 amino acids. Looked up from germline, CDR1 is LNHDA and CDR2 is SQIVND (reference sequence). Written as DNA, the CDR3 is TGTGCCAGTAGTACCCAGGGCAGGGGAGGCGAGCAGTACTTC. It specifies CASSTQGRGGEQYF. Full variable domain (remainder filled in from reference TRBV19 and TRBJ2-7): DGGITQSPKYLFRKEGQNVTLSCEQNLNHDAMYWYRQDPGQGLRLIYYSQIVNDFQKGDIAEGYSVSREKKESFPLTVTSAQKNPTAFYLCASSTQGRGGEQYFGPGTRLTVT.

V usage is TRBV3-1 (or the pseudogene TRBV3-2) and J usage is TRBJ1-2; D possibly corresponds to TRBD1 (6 bases). The CDR3 has 13 residues. The V and J ends lost 4 bases and 3 bases respectively, with 9 bases between them. The V gene's germline CDR1 is LGHDT and CDR2 YNNKEL (reference sequence). The CDR3 sequence is CASSLRTDYGYTF. The CDR3 nucleotides are TGTGCCAGCAGCCTCCGGACAGACTATGGCTACACCTTC.

The chain is built from TRBV9 and TRBJ2-1, with D unresolved. The CDR3 consists of 13 residues. With 4 bases removed from V and 5 bases from J, the gap between germline ends came to 10 bases. Germline V gene lookup returns CDR1 SGDLS and CDR2 YYNGEE. The CDR3 reads CASSLSRDNEQFF. The CDR3 nucleotides read TGTGCCAGCAGCCTCTCCCGTGACAATGAGCAGTTCTTC.

In DNA, the CDR3 is TGTGCCAGCAGTCCTACCGGGACAGGGGGCAATCAGCCCCAGCATTTT. It specifies CASSPTGTGGNQPQHF. The chain combines TRBV28 with TRBJ1-5, with TRBD1 matching 10 bases. The CDR3 runs to 16 residues. V lost 5 bases to trimming and J lost 2 bases; unmatched junction nucleotides: 6. Germline V gives CDR1 MDHEN, CDR2 SYDVKM.

The J gene is TRBJ2-7, the V gene TRBV7-2, with D uncertain. Germline V gene lookup returns CDR1 SGHTA and CDR2 FQGNSA. The CDR3 sequence is 13 residues long. V lost 4 bases, J lost 2 bases, and 9 bases lay in between. For the CDR3, the DNA is TGTGCCAGCAGCTACCCTAGTACCTACGAGCAGTACTTC. This sequence encodes CASSYPSTYEQYF.

V usage is TRBV4-3 and J usage is TRBJ2-5; 10 bases map to TRBD2. V was pared by 4 bases and J by 2 bases, with 7 bases of the junction left unmatched. The CDR3 is 16 amino acids. The germline gives CDR1 LGHNA, CDR2 YSLEER. In DNA, the CDR3 is TGCGCCAGCAGCCCTCAGCTAGCGGGGGTACAAGAGACCCAGTACTTC. It specifies CASSPQLAGVQETQYF.

The genes are TRBV7-9 and TRBJ1-1, with no clear D. V was pared by 2 bases and J by 4 bases, with 14 bases between. CDR1 is SEHNR, CDR2 FQNEAQ, per germline (reference sequence). There are 15 residues in the CDR3. The CDR3, as DNA: TGTGCCAGCAGCTTATTAGGCCGTGGTAGCACTGAAGCTTTCTTT. It encodes CASSLLGRGSTEAFF. Using reference TRBV7-9 and TRBJ1-1 for the parts outside the CDR3, the full variable domain is DTGVSQNPRHKITKRGQNVTFRCDPISEHNRLYWYRQTLGQGPEFLTYFQNEAQLEKSRLLSDRFSAERPKGSFSTLEIQRTEQGDSAMYLCASSLLGRGSTEAFFGQGTRLTVV.

The chain couples TRBV27 to TRBJ1-6, with 10 nucleotides matching TRBD1. Germline CDR1 and CDR2: MNHEY and SMNVEV (reference sequence). The CDR3 is 16 residues long. V shed 3 bases, J shed 9 bases, and the junction held 8 bases outside the gene matches. The CDR3 DNA follows: TGTGCCAGCAGTTTTTCTCGGGACAGGGGTTTTTCACCCCTCCACTTT. This sequence encodes CASSFSRDRGFSPLHF.

This clone was picked up one time. V usage is TRBV19 and J usage is TRBJ2-7; no firm D call. The CDR3 loop spans 14 amino acids. The V end lost 3 bases, the J end lost 5 bases, and 14 bases lay between the germline ends. Germline V CDR1 and CDR2: LNHDA, SQIVND (reference sequence). The DNA for the CDR3 is TGTGCCAGTAGTATCAATCACGACAAGAACGAGCAGTACTTC. This gives the protein CASSINHDKNEQYF.

The V gene is TRBV3-1 (or the pseudogene TRBV3-2), the J gene TRBJ1-2, with a weak D call TRBD1 (6 bases). Between the trimmed V and J ends, which lost 6 bases and 6 bases, there was a span of 14 bases. Germline CDR1 reads LGHDT; CDR2 reads YNNKEL (reference sequence). This CDR3 contains 13 residues. The CDR3 loop is CASRSQGGDGYTF. DNA of the CDR3: TGTGCCAGCAGGTCACAGGGCGGGGATGGCTACACCTTC.

The V gene is TRBV25-1, the J gene TRBJ2-1; 7 nucleotides line up with TRBD1. V shed 4 bases and J 7 bases; nucleotides not matched to a gene: 4. Germline assignment: CDR1 MGHDK and CDR2 SYGVNS. The CDR3 spans 13 residues. CDR3 DNA: TGTGCCAGCAGTGGACAGGGAAGGAATGAGCAGTTCTTC. Translating gives CASSGQGRNEQFF. The variable domain in full, completed from reference TRBV25-1 and TRBJ2-1, reads EADIYQTPRYLVIGTGKKITLECSQTMGHDKMYWYQQDPGMELHLIHYSYGVNSTEKGDLSSESTVSRIRTEHFPLTLESARPSHTSQYLCASSGQGRNEQFFGPGTRLTVL.

The rearrangement links TRBV7-9 to TRBJ2-1; the D is unclear. Germline-derived CDR1 and CDR2 are SEHNR and FQNEAQ (reference sequence). Trimming stripped 5 bases from V and 10 bases from J, with 15 bases between. The CDR3 consists of 13 residues. The CDR3 loop is CASSQRAALEQFF. In DNA, the CDR3 is TGTGCCAGCAGCCAAAGGGCTGCTCTAGAGCAGTTCTTC.

V gene TRBV2 combines with J gene TRBJ1-4, with 8 bases matching TRBD1. Losses at the gene ends were 3 bases for V and 11 bases for J; bases not matched to a gene: 5. The CDR3 length is 13 residues. In germline, CDR1 is SNHLY, CDR2 FYNNEI. The CDR3 coding sequence is TGTGCCAGCAGTGATGGGGCAGGGGGCAAACTGTTTTTT. Translating gives CASSDGAGGKLFF.

The rearrangement uses TRBV2 and TRBJ1-2, with a possible D match to TRBD1 (6 bases). Germline V gene lookup returns CDR1 SNHLY and CDR2 FYNNEI. V lost 6 bases and J lost 6, with 17 bases in between. This CDR3 region has 14 residues. The CDR3 nucleotides read TGTGCCAGCAGCCTGTTCGTACAGGGTAATGGCTACACCTTC. Translation gives CASSLFVQGNGYTF.

The chain combines TRBV30 with TRBJ2-1; 11 bases fit TRBD1. Germline assignment: CDR1 GTSNPN and CDR2 SVGIG (reference sequence). V shed 2 bases, J shed 6 bases, and the junction held 12 bases outside the gene matches. This CDR3 spans 17 amino acids. The CDR3 sequence: CAWSTLLRTGGGNEQFF. The CDR3 DNA reads TGTGCCTGGAGTACATTATTAAGGACAGGGGGCGGCAATGAGCAGTTCTTC.

The chain carries TRBV5-6 and TRBJ2-5; D assignment may be TRBD1 or TRBD2 (5 bases each). The length of the CDR3 is 13 residues. V was cut by 0 bases and J by 8 bases, with 11 bases left in between. Germline assignment: CDR1 SGHDT and CDR2 YYEEEE. In nucleotides, the CDR3 is TGTGCCAGCAGCTTGGAACGTTGGGACACCCAGTACTTC. Its translation is CASSLERWDTQYF.

This chain connects TRBV2 to TRBJ2-1, with 8 bases aligning to TRBD2. Germline lookup yields CDR1 SNHLY and CDR2 FYNNEI. The CDR3 is 14 amino acids. The J segment lost 7 bases and the V segment lost 5 bases, leaving 7 bases of the junction unmatched. This CDR3 reads CASSRSGVINEQFF. The CDR3 DNA follows: TGTGCCAGCAGTCGTAGCGGGGTCATTAATGAGCAGTTCTTC.

V usage is TRBV7-3 and J usage is TRBJ2-7, with 11 positions matching TRBD1. Germline trimming cut 1 base from V and 6 bases from J; bases unmatched to any gene: 5. The CDR3 contains 15 residues. CDR1 is SGHTA and CDR2 is FQGTGA in the germline V gene. Here the CDR3 DNA reads TGTGCCAGCAGCTTAATCGGACAGGGGGCTTCCGAGCAGTACTTC. Its translation is CASSLIGQGASEQYF.